Below, 31 T cell receptor beta chains from the same sample are listed, as sequenced in a study of blood T cell repertoires in COVID-19. Here immunoSEQ multiplex PCR was the method, and the copy in TCRdb shows in-frame clones only, minus some. The profile covers hundreds of thousands of clones, with 85% to 90% appearing a single time and about 4.1% taken by the ten largest. Sequencing input: PBMCs or T cells enriched from blood (not recorded which). The receptor set was obtained from a man in his thirties or forties who had recovered from COVID-19.

The V call is TRBV19, the J call TRBJ2-3, with D possibly TRBD2 on 6 matching bases. CDR1 and CDR2 (germline): LNHDA, SQIVND (reference sequence). The ends were cut back, 0 bases at V and 0 bases at J, with 25 bases in the middle. The CDR3 totals 21 residues. DNA of the CDR3: TGTGCCAGTAGTATAGACCCCCCTTCGGGGACTCCAAGTGCTAGCACAGATACGCAGTATTTT. Its protein is CASSIDPPSGTPSASTDTQYF.

The chain recombines TRBV27 with TRBJ2-7; TRBD2 matches 11 bases. This CDR3 contains 15 residues. Germline CDR1 reads MNHEY; CDR2 reads SMNVEV (reference sequence). V gave up 5 bases and J gave up 4 bases; unmatched junction bases: 7. The chain's CDR3 is CASSPIAGGPYEQYF. In nucleotides, the CDR3 is TGTGCCAGCAGTCCGATAGCGGGAGGGCCGTACGAGCAGTACTTC.

The V call is TRBV7-9, the J call TRBJ1-1, with 10 positions matching TRBD1. There are 17 residues in the CDR3. CDR1 is SEHNR and CDR2 is FQNEAQ in the germline V gene (reference sequence). V trimming: 2 bases; J trimming: 7 bases; junction bases outside the gene matches: 13. The DNA of the CDR3 is TGTGCCAGCAGCTTATCCCTGGGGGGGACAGGGGATGATGAAGCTTTCTTT. Encoded protein: CASSLSLGGTGDDEAFF.

The chain links TRBV28 to TRBJ1-4, with 9 bases lining up with TRBD1. The V gene end was trimmed by 4 bases and the J gene end by 4 bases; junction bases not matched to a gene: 7. The CDR3 spans 16 residues. The germline CDR1 and CDR2 sequences are MDHEN and SYDVKM. CDR3 protein: CASSSSGTGHNEKLFF. The CDR3 nucleotides read TGTGCCAGCAGTTCCTCCGGGACAGGGCATAATGAAAAACTGTTTTTT. The whole variable domain, remainder taken from reference TRBV28 and TRBJ1-4, is DVKVTQSSRYLVKRTGEKVFLECVQDMDHENMFWYRQDPGLGLRLIYFSYDVKMKEKGDIPEGYSVSREKKERFSLILESASTNQTSMYLCASSSSGTGHNEKLFFGSGTQLSVL.

The rearrangement links TRBV5-1 to TRBJ2-1; 10 bases line up with TRBD2. This CDR3 comprises 15 residues. CDR1 and CDR2 (germline): SGHRS, YFSETQ. The junction had 6 bases not matched to a gene; V was cut back by 1 base and J by 8 bases. CDR3 in amino acids: CASSLMASGGDEQFF. CDR3 DNA sequence: TGCGCCAGCAGCTTGATGGCTAGCGGGGGCGATGAGCAGTTCTTC. Full variable domain (remainder filled in from reference TRBV5-1 and TRBJ2-1): KAGVTQTPRYLIKTRGQQVTLSCSPISGHRSVSWYQQTPGQGLQFLFEYFSETQRNKGNFPGRFSGRQFSNSRSEMNVSTLELGDSALYLCASSLMASGGDEQFFGPGTRLTVL.

The CDR3 DNA follows: TGTGCCTGTCAGGGGGCTTACGACTACGAGCAGTACTTC. Its translation: CACQGAYDYEQYF. The chain couples TRBV30 to TRBJ2-7; 8 bases match TRBD1. CDR1 is GTSNPN, CDR2 SVGIG, per germline (reference sequence). The CDR3 has 13 residues. The V gene end was trimmed by 6 bases and the J gene end by 3 bases; junction bases not matched to a gene: 7.

The V and J genes are TRBV19 and TRBJ1-1; D may be TRBD1 (6 bases). Between the trimmed V and J ends, which lost 3 bases and 1 base, there was a span of 9 bases. The CDR3 is 14 residues long. Germline CDR1 and CDR2: LNHDA and SQIVND (reference sequence). The CDR3 protein is CASSIGGSNTEAFF. CDR3 sequence (DNA): TGTGCCAGTAGTATTGGGGGCTCGAACACTGAAGCTTTCTTT.

The chain carries TRBV19 and TRBJ2-2, with a possible D match to TRBD2 (5 bases). V was shortened by 5 bases and J by 7 bases, with 20 bases between the two germline ends. This CDR3 has 16 residues. Germline V gene sequence: CDR1 LNHDA, CDR2 SQIVND (reference sequence). DNA of the CDR3: TGTGCCAGTAGTCCTCAACCGGGTCCCGGAGGCGGGGAGCTGTTTTTT. Its translation: CASSPQPGPGGGELFF.

The chain recombines TRBV19 with TRBJ2-7; tentatively, D is TRBD2 (5 bases). CDR1 is LNHDA and CDR2 is SQIVND in the germline V gene (reference sequence). Trimming pared 4 bases from V and 2 bases from J, leaving 9 bases between. CDR3 length: 13 residues. The CDR3 protein is CASSTSGTYEQYF. CDR3 in DNA: TGTGCCAGTAGTACTTCGGGGACCTACGAGCAGTACTTC.

This clone was observed once. The chain uses TRBV5-1 and TRBJ2-7; possibly TRBD2 for D (5 bases). V was clipped by 1 base and J by 4 bases, with 12 bases between them. CDR1 is SGHRS, CDR2 YFSETQ, per germline. There are 14 residues in the CDR3. The CDR3 DNA is TGCGCCAGCAGCTTGCTAGCCTCTCGGTACGAGCAGTACTTC. It is translated as CASSLLASRYEQYF.

This sequence joins TRBV3-1 (or the pseudogene TRBV3-2) and TRBJ1-2; a weak D match, TRBD1 (6 bases). The CDR3 extends over 16 amino acids. Trimming took off 3 bases at V and 2 bases at J, with 16 bases between the two ends. CDR1 is LGHDT, CDR2 YNNKEL, per germline (reference sequence). The chain's CDR3 is CASSHIPRDTNYGYTF. The DNA of the CDR3 is TGTGCCAGCAGCCACATACCAAGGGACACCAACTATGGCTACACCTTC.

The chain employs TRBV7-6 and TRBJ2-5; TRBD1 is a possible D gene (6 bases). Trimming pared 6 bases from V and 13 bases from J, leaving 18 bases between. This CDR3 has 12 amino acids. Germline lookup yields CDR1 SGHVS and CDR2 FNYEAQ. Written as DNA, the CDR3 is TGTGCCAGCAGTTTGCATACAGGGAGTACGTACTTC. Encoded protein: CASSLHTGSTYF.

A single count supports this clone. V usage is TRBV24-1 and J usage is TRBJ2-1, with 12 bases lining up with TRBD2. The CDR3 is made up of 17 amino acids. The ends lost 5 bases at V and 2 bases at J; junction bases unmatched: 6. CDR1 is KGHDR, CDR2 SFDVKD, per germline. DNA for the CDR3: TGTGCCACCAGTGTCAATCGACTAGCGGGGGCCTACAATGAGCAGTTCTTC. This encodes CATSVNRLAGAYNEQFF.

The rearrangement uses TRBV14 and TRBJ2-7; 8 bases are a match to TRBD2. CDR3 length: 14 residues. Germline V gene lookup returns CDR1 SGHDN and CDR2 FVKESK. The V segment lost 11 bases and the J segment 2 bases; nucleotides outside the gene matches: 11. CDR3 protein: CAGPLREDTYEQYF. DNA of the CDR3: TGTGCCGGACCCTTGCGGGAGGATACCTACGAGCAGTACTTC.

V and J are TRBV7-2 and TRBJ1-6; the D gene is possibly TRBD1 (6 bases). Germline V lookup: CDR1 SGHTA, CDR2 FQGNSA. Trimming pared 8 bases from V and 3 bases from J, leaving 11 bases between. The CDR3 has 14 residues. CDR3 sequence: CASCPTGYNSPLHF. The CDR3 DNA follows: TGTGCCAGCTGCCCGACAGGCTATAATTCACCCCTCCACTTT.

V gene TRBV20-1 combines with J gene TRBJ2-1; 7 nucleotides agree with TRBD2. There are 11 residues in the CDR3. Germline-derived CDR1 and CDR2 are DFQATT and SNEGSKA (reference sequence). The CDR3 region is CVIRGGNEQFF. CDR3 nucleotides: TGCGTTATAAGGGGAGGGAATGAGCAGTTCTTC.

The chain combines TRBV6-2 or TRBV6-3 with TRBJ2-3, with 9 bases identical to TRBD2. This CDR3 is built from 16 residues. Per the germline V gene, CDR1 is MNHEY and CDR2 is SVGEGT. J gave up 2 bases and V 4 bases, and 7 bases lay outside the gene matches. CDR3 loop: CASSWWLAGTTDTQYF. DNA for the CDR3: TGTGCCAGCAGTTGGTGGCTAGCGGGGACCACAGATACGCAGTATTTT.

This chain connects TRBV10-3 to TRBJ2-7; 7 positions match TRBD1. Trimming took 6 bases from V and 3 from J; bases not matched to a gene: 5. The CDR3 sequence is 13 residues long. The germline CDR1 and CDR2 sequences are ENHRY and SYGVKD. The CDR3 DNA follows: TGTGCCATCAGGGACAGGATTGTCTACGAGCAGTACTTC. Its translation is CAIRDRIVYEQYF.

The chain couples TRBV7-2 to TRBJ2-1, with 10 bases lining up with TRBD2. V was pared by 3 bases and J by 4 bases, with 6 bases of the junction left unmatched. This CDR3 region has 16 residues. CDR1 is SGHTA and CDR2 is FQGNSA in the germline V gene. The CDR3 nucleotides read TGTGCCAGCAGCTTCCTTAGCGGGGGGCGGTACAATGAGCAGTTCTTC. It is translated as CASSFLSGGRYNEQFF.

The sample holds one count of this clone. This rearrangement joins TRBV5-1 to TRBJ1-2; 7 nucleotides agree with TRBD1. This CDR3 has 17 residues. Germline V gene lookup returns CDR1 SGHRS and CDR2 YFSETQ. V shed 1 base, J shed 5 bases, and the junction held 14 bases outside the gene matches. The CDR3 here is CASSLFPGPGQSYGYTF. The CDR3 DNA reads TGCGCCAGCAGCTTGTTTCCGGGACCGGGACAGAGTTATGGCTACACCTTC. Full variable domain (rest looked up from reference TRBV5-1 and TRBJ1-2): KAGVTQTPRYLIKTRGQQVTLSCSPISGHRSVSWYQQTPGQGLQFLFEYFSETQRNKGNFPGRFSGRQFSNSRSEMNVSTLELGDSALYLCASSLFPGPGQSYGYTFGSGTRLTVV.

The chain combines TRBV27 with TRBJ1-5, with D uncertain. This CDR3 contains 17 residues. V was trimmed by 6 bases and J by 3 bases, leaving 21 bases between them. Germline CDR1 MNHEY, CDR2 SMNVEV (reference sequence). This CDR3 reads CASRPSPSRWVNQPQHF. In DNA form, the CDR3 reads TGTGCCAGCAGGCCCTCCCCCTCCAGGTGGGTCAATCAGCCCCAGCATTTT.

V and J are TRBV28 and TRBJ1-2, with TRBD1 as a possible D gene (6 bases). Germline loops: CDR1 MDHEN, CDR2 SYDVKM. The germline V and J ends were trimmed by 2 bases and 3 bases, with 7 bases remaining between them. The CDR3 has 13 residues. The CDR3 nucleotides read TGTGCCAGCAGTTTAGCAGGGGACTATGGCTACACCTTC. Protein product: CASSLAGDYGYTF.

The J gene is TRBJ2-7, the V gene TRBV7-8, with 10 bases identical to TRBD2. In germline, CDR1 is SGHVS, CDR2 FQNEAQ. CDR3 size: 15 residues. Trimming cost V 5 bases and J 3 bases; bases outside gene matches: 7. CDR3 sequence reads: CASSRDGTSDYEQYF. CDR3 DNA: TGTGCCAGCAGCCGAGACGGGACTAGCGACTACGAGCAGTACTTC.

Only one count was recorded for this clone. The rearrangement links TRBV11-2 to TRBJ2-3; D gene unclear. This CDR3 spans 15 amino acids. In germline, CDR1 is SGHAT, CDR2 FQNNGV. V was pared by 0 bases and J by 0 bases, with 7 bases between. CDR3: CASSLDPGSTDTQYF. The CDR3, as DNA: TGTGCCAGCAGCTTAGACCCCGGGAGCACAGATACGCAGTATTTT.

The chain carries TRBV18 and TRBJ1-6; 7 nucleotides match TRBD1. CDR3 length: 16 residues. CDR1 KGHSH and CDR2 LQKENI come from the germline V gene. Unmatched junction bases numbered 6, after V lost 3 bases and J lost 4 bases. CDR3 coding DNA: TGTGCCAGCTCACCCAACAGGGGCGGTTATAATTCACCCCTCCACTTT. This sequence encodes CASSPNRGGYNSPLHF.

The chain employs TRBV28 and TRBJ2-5; tentatively, D is TRBD2 (5 bases). Trimming left V 8 bases short and J 2 bases short, with 6 bases between. Germline loops: CDR1 MDHEN, CDR2 SYDVKM. This CDR3 is built from 11 residues. The CDR3 is CASGRQETQYF. Written as DNA, the CDR3 is TGTGCCAGCGGGAGACAAGAGACCCAGTACTTC.

This chain uses TRBV28 with TRBJ1-1; 8 bases match TRBD1. J lost 10 bases, V lost 5 bases, and 6 bases had no gene match. Germline V gives CDR1 MDHEN, CDR2 SYDVKM. The CDR3 totals 12 residues. CDR3 DNA sequence: TGTGCCAGCAGTCAGACAGGGGCGCGAGCTTTCTTT. Translation gives CASSQTGARAFF.

The rearrangement links TRBV7-9 to TRBJ2-1; TRBD1 is a possible D gene (6 bases). The germline gives CDR1 SEHNR, CDR2 FQNEAQ (reference sequence). The CDR3 totals 16 residues. With 5 bases removed from V and 2 bases from J, the gap between germline ends came to 16 bases. CDR3 in amino acids: CASSLRQETTYNEQFF. The CDR3, as DNA: TGTGCCAGCAGCCTACGACAGGAGACAACCTACAATGAGCAGTTCTTC.

This clone appeared once. The chain employs TRBV24-1 and TRBJ2-3; no definite D call. V was cut by 3 bases and J by 4 bases, with 10 bases left in between. The CDR3 has 14 residues. CDR1 KGHDR and CDR2 SFDVKD come from the germline V gene. The CDR3 DNA is TGTGCCACCAGTGATATTTTAGAGTCAGATACGCAGTATTTT. Translation: CATSDILESDTQYF.

The chain links TRBV7-2 to TRBJ1-6; TRBD1 matches 8 bases. Trimming removed 5 bases from V and 8 bases from J; junction bases left unmatched: 5. The CDR3 covers 14 residues. CDR1 is SGHTA and CDR2 is FQGNSA in the germline V gene. The CDR3, as DNA: TGTGCCAGCAGCGCGACAGGGGTGGATTCACCCCTCCACTTT. Encoded protein: CASSATGVDSPLHF.

This chain's CDR3 is CASSQGMGRGHVGNTIYF. The CDR3 DNA follows: TGTGCCAGCAGCCAAGGGATGGGCAGGGGGCACGTCGGTAACACCATATATTTT. The rearrangement uses TRBV3-1 (or the pseudogene TRBV3-2) and TRBJ1-3; 8 bases are shared with TRBD1. Germline V gives CDR1 LGHDT, CDR2 YNNKEL (reference sequence). This CDR3 has 18 amino acids. V shed 1 base, J shed 7 bases, and the junction held 15 bases outside the gene matches.